This T cell receptor (beta chain) was recovered during a study of T cell responses to AZD1222 COVID-19 vaccine. Clones were sequenced by immunoSEQ multiplex PCR, and TCRdb holds only the in-frame ones, with some missing. In the table there are roughly 120,000 clones, 88% of which are singletons. As for this clone: Its antigen is currently unknown.

Study-wide points: Sampled repertoires all dated from after the peak T cell response.

The CDR3 runs to 13 residues. V was clipped by 3 bases and J by 8 bases, with 13 bases between them. Germline V gene lookup returns CDR1 MDHEN and CDR2 SYDVKM. The sequence derives from an adult who received the AZD1222 COVID-19 vaccine. The material sequenced was peripheral blood, taken 28 days after the second AZD1222 dose. The rearrangement links TRBV28 to TRBJ1-2; the D gene is possibly TRBD1 (5 bases). Written as DNA, the CDR3 is TGTGCCAGCAGTTTTGGGCAGGGTATGGGCTACACCTTC. The encoded protein is CASSFGQGMGYTF.